This T cell receptor beta chain was recovered during a study of shared clonotypes between healthy human individuals. Study as a whole: A couple of women and three men aged 18 to 49 served as donors.

PCR replicates performed on unsorted PBMC used roughly 320 ng DNA, 30,000 or so T cell genomes. The protocol was immunoSEQ multiplex PCR, while the TCRdb copy is restricted to in-frame clones and leaves out a portion. The sample shows roughly 480,000 clones, 79% of them seen only once. This CDR3 is 15 amino acids long. Trimming shortened V by 0 bases and J by 0 bases, and 7 bases separated the two germline ends. Germline CDR1 and CDR2: SGDLS and YYNGEE. The rearrangement links TRBV9 to TRBJ1-3; D ambiguous. Sequenced material: PBMCs. The sequence derives from a woman in her forties in good health. Some clones in this sample may be carry-over from other donors' samples. CDR3 amino acids: CASSVAESSGNTIYF. The CDR3 DNA sequence: TGTGCCAGCAGCGTAGCTGAAAGCTCTGGAAACACCATATATTTT. The whole variable domain, filled in from reference TRBV9 and TRBJ1-3, reads DSGVTQTPKHLITATGQRVTLRCSPRSGDLSVYWYQQSLDQGLQFLIQYYNGEERAKGNILERFSAQQFPDLHSELNLSSLELGDSALYFCASSVAESSGNTIYFGEGSWLTVV.